This passage covers 26 T cell receptor beta chains from one sample sequenced in a study of beta chain features in type 1 diabetes. Study-level findings and limits: Shortening of TCRB CDR3s, moderate but significant, appeared in all four CD4+ subsets of Type 1 diabetes patients.

Sequencing targeted expressed TCRB transcripts, as all isolated RNA had been reverse transcribed. Using immunoSEQ multiplex PCR, the repertoire was profiled, and TCRdb retains in-frame clones only, with some absent. The sample includes hundreds of thousands of clones, 15% seen only once; the top ten take 0.015%. The antigens of these receptors remain unknown. The specimen sequenced was naive CD4+ T cells from blood. These receptors were collected from a man younger than 35 with type 1 diabetes.

CDR3 protein: CSPQVDYGYTF. The DNA for the CDR3 is TGCAGTCCGCAGGTGGACTATGGCTACACCTTC. This chain links TRBV20-1 with TRBJ1-2; no clear D. V lost 8 bases and J lost 3, with 10 bases in between. Per germline, CDR1 DFQATT and CDR2 SNEGSKA (reference sequence). This CDR3 spans 11 amino acids.

The CDR3 here is CASSSWERYEQFF. As DNA, the CDR3 is TGTGCCAGCAGCTCCTGGGAGAGGTATGAGCAGTTCTTC. The rearrangement links TRBV7-2 to TRBJ2-1; TRBD2 might be the D (5 bases). Trimming left V 4 bases short and J 8 bases short, with 12 bases between. Germline CDR1 reads SGHTA; CDR2 reads FQGNSA. The CDR3 extends over 13 amino acids.

The chain combines TRBV27 with TRBJ2-7; 9 bases fit TRBD1. With V trimmed by 5 bases and J by 2 bases, 4 bases remained unmatched. The CDR3 is made up of 14 amino acids. Germline V gene sequence: CDR1 MNHEY, CDR2 SMNVEV (reference sequence). CDR3 DNA sequence: TGTGCCAGCAGTCCAAGGACAGGGGCCTACGAGCAGTACTTC. As protein: CASSPRTGAYEQYF.

The chain uses TRBV6-1 and TRBJ2-2; TRBD1 is a possible D gene (6 bases). Between the trimmed V and J ends, which lost 4 bases and 6 bases, there was a span of 9 bases. The CDR3 has 13 amino acids. Germline V gene data show CDR1 as MNHNS and CDR2 as SASEGT. The CDR3 DNA sequence: TGTGCCAGCAGTGCCTACAGGGCCGGGGAGCTGTTTTTT. It codes for CASSAYRAGELFF.

A note on this clone: The same CDR3 also results from other DNA sequences found in this sample. The V gene is TRBV30, the J gene TRBJ2-7; D is possibly TRBD1 (6 bases). This CDR3 has 12 residues. Trimming removed 2 bases from V and 3 bases from J, with 8 bases in between. The germline V gene has CDR1 GTSNPN and CDR2 SVGIG (reference sequence). CDR3 coding DNA: TGTGCCTGGAGTCCACAGGGCTACGAGCAGTACTTC. This encodes CAWSPQGYEQYF.

The rearrangement links TRBV5-1 to TRBJ1-1; D ambiguous. Trimming shortened V by 5 bases and J by 1 base, and 9 bases separated the two germline ends. Germline V lookup: CDR1 SGHRS, CDR2 YFSETQ. The CDR3 runs to 13 residues. Here the CDR3 DNA reads TGCGCCAGCAGTACCACACGGAACACTGAAGCTTTCTTT. This translates into CASSTTRNTEAFF. The variable domain in full, completed from reference TRBV5-1 and TRBJ1-1, reads KAGVTQTPRYLIKTRGQQVTLSCSPISGHRSVSWYQQTPGQGLQFLFEYFSETQRNKGNFPGRFSGRQFSNSRSEMNVSTLELGDSALYLCASSTTRNTEAFFGQGTRLTVV.

This clone has only a few counts. The rearrangement joins TRBV7-2 to TRBJ2-5; TRBD1 might be the D (5 bases). V lost 2 bases, J lost 2 bases, and 9 bases lay in between. Germline CDR1 reads SGHTA; CDR2 reads FQGNSA. The CDR3 runs to 14 residues. As DNA, the CDR3 is TGTGCCAGCAGCTTAAGTACAGGTCAAGAGACCCAGTACTTC. This codes for CASSLSTGQETQYF.

A few counts support this clone. The chain couples TRBV9 to TRBJ2-3; a possible D gene is TRBD1 (6 bases). Deletions cut 0 bases from V and 2 bases from J, with 13 bases between. CDR1 and CDR2 from the germline V gene are SGDLS and YYNGEE. This CDR3 has 16 amino acids. The CDR3 region is CASSVGQDQFTDTQYF. The CDR3 region has the DNA TGTGCCAGCAGCGTAGGACAGGACCAGTTCACAGATACGCAGTATTTT.

This clone was seen a few times. The rearrangement links TRBV13 to TRBJ2-1; unclear D gene. This CDR3 comprises 15 residues. The V and J ends lost 2 bases and 2 bases respectively, with 10 bases between them. CDR1 and CDR2 (germline): PRHDT, FYEKMQ (reference sequence). CDR3 region: CASSLRRNTYNEQFF. The CDR3 coding sequence is TGTGCCAGCAGCTTACGGCGGAATACCTACAATGAGCAGTTCTTC.

This chain joins TRBV29-1 and TRBJ1-1; tentatively, D is TRBD1 (6 bases). From germline, CDR1 is SQVTM and CDR2 ANQGSEA. CDR3 length: 11 residues. Trimming took off 5 bases at V and 11 bases at J, with 15 bases between the two ends. DNA for the CDR3: TGCAGCGTTCAGGGGACCGGGGAGGCTTTCTTT. Translating gives CSVQGTGEAFF.

This clone was found a few times. This rearrangement joins TRBV30 to TRBJ1-3; no clear D gene. Germline CDR1 GTSNPN, CDR2 SVGIG (reference sequence). There are 12 residues in the CDR3. The germline V and J ends were trimmed by 5 bases and 3 bases, with 8 bases remaining between them. This chain's CDR3 is CAWGAFGNTIYF. As DNA, the CDR3 is TGTGCCTGGGGTGCATTTGGAAACACCATATATTTT.

This clone was counted between two and nine times. V and J are TRBV5-6 and TRBJ2-1, with TRBD2 as a possible D gene (6 bases). The CDR3 covers 15 residues. V was shortened by 3 bases and J by 0 bases, with 10 bases between the two germline ends. CDR1 is SGHDT and CDR2 is YYEEEE in the germline V gene. CDR3 nucleotides: TGTGCCAGCAGCTACGGAGCGGGCTCCTACAATGAGCAGTTCTTC. It translates to CASSYGAGSYNEQFF.

V and J are TRBV6-5 and TRBJ2-3; D perhaps matches TRBD1 (6 bases). CDR3 size: 14 residues. Germline V gene lookup returns CDR1 MNHEY and CDR2 SVGAGI. Trimming removed 6 bases at V and 0 bases at J, with 10 bases between. The CDR3 DNA is TGTGCCAGCAGAACAGGGAAAAGCACAGATACGCAGTATTTT. Its protein product is CASRTGKSTDTQYF.

The chain is built from TRBV5-1 and TRBJ2-3; the match to TRBD1 covers 7 bases. Losses at the gene ends were 0 bases for V and 1 base for J; bases not matched to a gene: 2. The CDR3 is 15 residues long. Germline V CDR1 and CDR2: SGHRS, YFSETQ. The CDR3 region is CASSLEGAGTDTQYF. CDR3 coding DNA: TGCGCCAGCAGCTTGGAGGGGGCTGGCACAGATACGCAGTATTTT.

The CDR3 reads CASSLLGGSPLHF. The CDR3, as DNA: TGCGCCAGCAGCTTGCTTGGAGGATCACCCCTCCACTTT. The V and J genes are TRBV5-1 and TRBJ1-6; unclear D gene. CDR1 is SGHRS and CDR2 is YFSETQ in the germline V gene. V lost 1 base to trimming and J lost 10 bases, with 9 bases between them. This CDR3 is built from 13 residues.

The CDR3 sequence: CASIEGGTDTQYF. The DNA for the CDR3 is TGCGCCAGCATCGAGGGGGGCACAGATACGCAGTATTTT. The chain links TRBV5-1 to TRBJ2-3, with D possibly TRBD1 on 6 matching bases. Germline CDR1 SGHRS, CDR2 YFSETQ. V was trimmed by 6 bases and J by 1 base, leaving 9 bases between them. The CDR3 spans 13 residues.

The chain is built from TRBV5-4 and TRBJ2-1, with 8 bases lining up with TRBD2. V lost 4 bases to trimming and J lost 9 bases; unmatched junction nucleotides: 15. This CDR3 spans 16 amino acids. Germline V gives CDR1 SGHNT, CDR2 YYREEE (reference sequence). CDR3 region: CASSPRGGNQYSEQFF. The DNA of the CDR3 is TGTGCCAGCAGCCCCCGGGGGGGGAACCAGTACTCTGAGCAGTTCTTC.

This clone was detected a few times. The rearrangement joins TRBV10-3 to TRBJ2-5; no clear D. Deletions cut 3 bases from V and 2 bases from J, with 7 bases between. CDR1 and CDR2 (germline): ENHRY, SYGVKD. This CDR3 comprises 13 residues. For the CDR3, the DNA is TGTGCCATCAGTGATGGGCTACAAGAGACCCAGTACTTC. Its translation: CAISDGLQETQYF.

This clone was seen more than once but under ten times. The genes are TRBV5-4 and TRBJ2-1; 7 bases match TRBD1. This CDR3 is built from 13 residues. Germline V CDR1 and CDR2: SGHNT, YYREEE (reference sequence). V lost 7 bases to trimming and J lost 6 bases; unmatched junction nucleotides: 7. The CDR3 DNA is TGTGCCAGCTATTCCCCAGGGGGCAATGAGCAGTTCTTC. It specifies CASYSPGGNEQFF. The full variable domain, rest sourced from reference TRBV5-4 and TRBJ2-1, is ETGVTQSPTHLIKTRGQQVTLRCSSQSGHNTVSWYQQALGQGPQFIFQYYREEENGRGNFPPRFSGLQFPNYSSELNVNALELDDSALYLCASYSPGGNEQFFGPGTRLTVL.

The chain employs TRBV28 and TRBJ1-1; TRBD1 agrees at 8 bases. This CDR3 has 13 residues. V dropped 5 bases and J dropped 11; count of bases not matched to a gene: 10. The germline V gene has CDR1 MDHEN and CDR2 SYDVKM. The CDR3 nucleotides read TGTGCCAGCAGTCTGACAGGACAGGGTAGCGCTTTCTTT. This codes for CASSLTGQGSAFF. Complete variable domain (other parts from reference TRBV28 and TRBJ1-1): DVKVTQSSRYLVKRTGEKVFLECVQDMDHENMFWYRQDPGLGLRLIYFSYDVKMKEKGDIPEGYSVSREKKERFSLILESASTNQTSMYLCASSLTGQGSAFFGQGTRLTVV.

CDR3 amino acids: CASSLTGTRENTEAFF. Here the CDR3 DNA reads TGTGCCAGCAGCTTAACCGGGACAAGGGAAAACACTGAAGCTTTCTTT. The V and J genes are TRBV7-2 and TRBJ1-1; possible D gene TRBD1, 6 bases. The CDR3 runs 16 residues. Trimming stripped 2 bases from V and 2 bases from J, with 15 bases between. The germline V gene has CDR1 SGHTA and CDR2 FQGNSA.

This clone was found a few times. The gene calls are TRBV7-9 and TRBJ2-1; 7 nucleotides line up with TRBD2. Trimming cost V 5 bases and J 6 bases; bases outside gene matches: 7. Germline CDR1 and CDR2: SEHNR and FQNEAQ (reference sequence). The CDR3 runs 14 residues. The CDR3: CASSGQTSINEQFF. The DNA of the CDR3 is TGTGCCAGCAGCGGGCAGACTAGCATCAATGAGCAGTTCTTC.

J is TRBJ1-5 and V is TRBV28, with 9 bases identical to TRBD1. The J segment lost 3 bases and the V segment lost 8 bases, leaving 2 bases of the junction unmatched. This CDR3 comprises 13 residues. CDR1 MDHEN and CDR2 SYDVKM come from the germline V gene. CDR3 nucleotides: TGTGCCAGCGGGACAGGGTTCAATCAGCCCCAGCATTTT. This sequence encodes CASGTGFNQPQHF.

Only a few counts were recorded for this clone. The J gene is TRBJ2-2, the V gene TRBV27; 9 positions match TRBD2. Germline CDR1 reads MNHEY; CDR2 reads SMNVEV (reference sequence). The CDR3 length is 15 residues. Trimming took 7 bases from V and 1 from J; bases not matched to a gene: 4. In DNA form, the CDR3 reads TGTGCCAGCAAGCTAGCGGGAATGAACACCGGGGAGCTGTTTTTT. Protein: CASKLAGMNTGELFF.

The rearrangement links TRBV11-2 to TRBJ1-4; D call uncertain. The CDR3 covers 14 residues. V lost 1 base to trimming and J lost 4 bases, with 7 bases between them. Per germline, CDR1 SGHAT and CDR2 FQNNGV. The CDR3 here is CASSLGGHNEKLFF. CDR3 coding DNA: TGTGCCAGCAGCTTAGGAGGCCATAATGAAAAACTGTTTTTT.

This clone was observed a handful of times. The rearrangement uses TRBV4-1 and TRBJ1-6; a weak D match, TRBD1 (5 bases). The CDR3 sequence is 11 residues long. Germline assignment: CDR1 MGHRA and CDR2 YSYEKL. CDR3 in DNA: TGCGCGGGGGGAGATAATTCACCCCTCCACTTT. It translates to CAGGDNSPLHF.